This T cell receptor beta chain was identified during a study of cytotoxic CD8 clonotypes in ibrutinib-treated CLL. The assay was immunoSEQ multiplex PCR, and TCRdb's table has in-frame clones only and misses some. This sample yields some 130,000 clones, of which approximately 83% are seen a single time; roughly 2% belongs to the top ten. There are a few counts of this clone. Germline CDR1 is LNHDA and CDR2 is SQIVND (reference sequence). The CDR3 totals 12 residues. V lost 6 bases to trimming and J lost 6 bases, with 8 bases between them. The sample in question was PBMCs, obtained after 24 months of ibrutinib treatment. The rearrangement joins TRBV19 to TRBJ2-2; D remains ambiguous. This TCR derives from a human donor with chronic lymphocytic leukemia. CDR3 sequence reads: CASSRYAGELFF. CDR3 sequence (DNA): TGTGCCAGTAGCCGATATGCCGGGGAGCTGTTTTTT.